This TCR beta chain was recovered during a study of T-cell memory formation after mild COVID-19. Points from the study as a whole: Pre-infection memory already had some responding clones, implying cross-reactive memory joined. Nothing confirmed that second-wave clones peaking on day 37 were specific for SARS-CoV-2. Contracting CD4+ clones sat mainly in CM and EM; CD8+ in EMRA.

Looked up from germline, CDR1 is SGHRS and CDR2 is YFSETQ. After removal of 4 bases from V and 3 bases from J, the junction contained 6 bases not matched to a gene. The CDR3 has 15 residues. As regards this clonotype: Its antigen remains unknown.

Amplification by 5'RACE using constant-segment primers produced TCR alpha and TCR beta cDNA libraries that carried sample barcodes and UMIs. Using its own MiXCR run on the 5' RACE reads, TCRdb lists one record per CDR3 protein. The table records around 310,000 distinct CDR3 sequences, around 20% of them present only once. The genes are TRBV5-1 and TRBJ1-2; 10 nucleotides match TRBD1. The sample consisted of PBMCs or a T cell subset sorted from them (not recorded which). This sequence originates from a man younger than 30 who had mild COVID-19 (a few samples of this study predate the infection). Cell type and time point are not known. CDR3 amino acids: CASSRDRGPHYGYTF. The DNA of the CDR3 is TGCGCCAGCAGCCGGGACAGGGGCCCTCACTATGGCTACACCTTC.